The 25 T cell receptor beta chains reported below all come from one sample, sequenced in a study of blood T cell repertoires in COVID-19. The method was immunoSEQ multiplex PCR; TCRdb's version includes in-frame clones alone and lacks a portion of them. The sample lists around 310,000 clones, approximately 90% occurring once. The sequencing input was PBMCs or T cells enriched from blood (not recorded which). These receptors all stem from a woman aged 40 to 49 who had recovered from COVID-19.

CDR3 sequence (DNA): TGTGCCAGCAAAGGACAGGGGAGATCCTACGAGCAGTACTTC. Its translation: CASKGQGRSYEQYF. The chain recombines TRBV2 with TRBJ2-7; 9 bases fit TRBD1. Trimming took 7 bases from V and 1 from J; bases not matched to a gene: 5. The CDR3 runs 14 residues. Germline V CDR1 and CDR2: SNHLY, FYNNEI.

The chain joins TRBV9 to TRBJ2-6; 12 bases line up with TRBD1. The germline gives CDR1 SGDLS, CDR2 YYNGEE. V lost 1 base, J lost 3 bases, and 2 bases stayed unmatched. This CDR3 spans 17 amino acids. Here the CDR3 reads CASSVWDRGRGANVLTF. CDR3 nucleotides: TGTGCCAGCAGCGTATGGGACAGGGGGCGTGGGGCCAACGTCCTGACTTTC. Combining the CDR3 with reference TRBV9 and TRBJ2-6 gives the whole variable domain DSGVTQTPKHLITATGQRVTLRCSPRSGDLSVYWYQQSLDQGLQFLIQYYNGEERAKGNILERFSAQQFPDLHSELNLSSLELGDSALYFCASSVWDRGRGANVLTFGAGSRLTVL.

The chain recombines TRBV4-1 with TRBJ1-2; 7 bases align to TRBD1. Germline-derived CDR1 and CDR2 are MGHRA and YSYEKL. This CDR3 is 15 amino acids long. Trimming at V came to 1 base and at J to 2 bases, leaving 4 bases not matched to a gene. CDR3 protein: CASSQGDRVNYGYTF. The CDR3 DNA follows: TGCGCCAGCAGCCAAGGTGACAGGGTCAACTATGGCTACACCTTC.

Regarding this clone: Other nucleotide sequences in the sample specify the same CDR3. The V and J genes are TRBV24-1 and TRBJ1-1; D unclear. CDR1 and CDR2 from the germline V gene are KGHDR and SFDVKD. Trimming pared 3 bases from V and 5 bases from J, leaving 6 bases between. CDR3 length equals 12 residues. The CDR3, as DNA: TGTGCCACCAGTGATCCGGGGACTGAAGCTTTCTTT. It codes for CATSDPGTEAFF.

J is TRBJ1-1 and V is TRBV7-3; D uncertain. Looked up from germline, CDR1 is SGHTA and CDR2 is FQGTGA. Trimming cost V 5 bases and J 3 bases, with 13 bases left between them. The CDR3 extends over 14 amino acids. CDR3 in amino acids: CASSRSGGHTEAFF. In nucleotides, the CDR3 is TGTGCCAGCAGCCGATCGGGAGGGCACACTGAAGCTTTCTTT.

The chain employs TRBV20-1 and TRBJ2-1; D perhaps matches TRBD2 (7 bases). This CDR3 is built from 14 residues. The germline CDR1 and CDR2 sequences are DFQATT and SNEGSKA (reference sequence). Trimming took off 3 bases at V and 8 bases at J, with 17 bases between the two ends. The CDR3 nucleotides are TGCAGTGCTAGTATAGGGGGGGGAGCCCATGAGCAGTTCTTC. Encoded protein: CSASIGGGAHEQFF.

The chain has TRBV20-1 and TRBJ2-2; D might be TRBD2 (6 bases). There are 15 residues in the CDR3. Germline V gives CDR1 DFQATT, CDR2 SNEGSKA (reference sequence). V was pared by 3 bases and J by 3 bases, with 14 bases between. CDR3 in DNA: TGCAGTGCTAGTGGCGGGGTCGCGTACACCGGGGAGCTGTTTTTT. This encodes CSASGGVAYTGELFF.

The gene calls are TRBV3-1 (or the pseudogene TRBV3-2) and TRBJ2-7, with TRBD2 as a possible D gene (7 bases). Between the trimmed V and J ends, which lost 4 bases and 6 bases, there was a span of 16 bases. CDR3 length equals 14 residues. CDR1 is LGHDT and CDR2 is YNNKEL in the germline V gene (reference sequence). The CDR3 bases are TGTGCCAGCAGCCCCGCGGGGGCGAATCGCGAGCAGTACTTC. Translating it yields CASSPAGANREQYF.

The chain is built from TRBV3-1 (or the pseudogene TRBV3-2) and TRBJ1-2; 8 bases match TRBD1. V shed 5 bases, J shed 4 bases, and the junction held 3 bases outside the gene matches. CDR1 and CDR2 (germline): LGHDT, YNNKEL (reference sequence). The CDR3 length is 13 residues. The CDR3 spells CASSSGQGYGYTF. The DNA for the CDR3 is TGTGCCAGCAGCTCAGGACAGGGCTATGGCTACACCTTC.

CDR3 nucleotides: TGTGCCAGCAGCTTCGGACAGGACTCTGGAAACACCATATATTTT. Translation gives CASSFGQDSGNTIYF. This rearrangement joins TRBV5-6 to TRBJ1-3, with 7 bases lining up with TRBD1. The CDR3 sequence is 15 residues long. J was trimmed by 0 bases and V by 2 bases; bases with no gene match: 2. Per germline, CDR1 SGHDT and CDR2 YYEEEE.

The rearrangement joins TRBV9 to TRBJ2-7; TRBD2 matches at 11 bases. The CDR3 length is 15 residues. J lost 2 bases, V lost 1 base, and 2 bases had no gene match. The germline V gene encodes CDR1 SGDLS and CDR2 YYNGEE. DNA of the CDR3: TGTGCCAGCAGCGTACTTAGCGGGGGGGCCTACGAGCAGTACTTC. It specifies CASSVLSGGAYEQYF.

V usage is TRBV30 and J usage is TRBJ2-2; the match to TRBD2 covers 8 bases. The germline V gene encodes CDR1 GTSNPN and CDR2 SVGIG (reference sequence). The CDR3 sequence is 16 residues long. The V segment lost 0 bases and the J segment 4 bases; nucleotides outside the gene matches: 7. The CDR3 DNA sequence: TGTGCCTGGAGTGTTTTCAGCGGGAGAGTCACCGGGGAGCTGTTTTTT. It codes for CAWSVFSGRVTGELFF.

V is TRBV5-4 and J is TRBJ1-3, with 11 bases lining up with TRBD1. Germline-derived CDR1 and CDR2 are SGHNT and YYREEE (reference sequence). The CDR3 covers 15 residues. The V segment lost 1 base and the J segment 10 bases; nucleotides outside the gene matches: 7. CDR3 sequence: CASSLPGQGASTIYF. The CDR3 bases are TGTGCCAGCAGCTTGCCCGGACAGGGGGCGAGTACCATATATTTT.

This sequence joins TRBV5-1 and TRBJ1-5; D gene ambiguous. Germline CDR1 and CDR2: SGHRS and YFSETQ. With 4 bases removed from V and 0 bases from J, the gap between germline ends came to 11 bases. The CDR3 sequence is 15 residues long. In nucleotides, the CDR3 is TGCGCCAGCAGCCCTGATGGCAGTAGCAATCAGCCCCAGCATTTT. It translates to CASSPDGSSNQPQHF.

This chain uses TRBV6-6 with TRBJ1-2, with TRBD1 matching over 7 bases. Trimming took 1 base from V and 2 from J; bases not matched to a gene: 7. The CDR3 loop spans 16 amino acids. Germline CDR1 and CDR2: MNHNY and SVGAGI (reference sequence). The CDR3 coding sequence is TGTGCCAGCAGTTACTTCTCTCGGACAGGAAACTATGGCTACACCTTC. Protein sequence: CASSYFSRTGNYGYTF.

The gene calls are TRBV5-1 and TRBJ1-4, with D possibly being TRBD1 (6 bases). Germline lookup yields CDR1 SGHRS and CDR2 YFSETQ. The CDR3 has 12 residues. V was clipped by 0 bases and J by 11 bases, with 8 bases between them. As DNA, the CDR3 is TGCGCCAGCAGCTTGGAAGGGGGTAAACTGTTTTTT. Residues: CASSLEGGKLFF.

This clone was detected only once. This chain links TRBV30 with TRBJ2-7; TRBD1 aligns across 7 bases. CDR3 size: 13 residues. After removal of 4 bases from V and 3 bases from J, the junction contained 6 bases not matched to a gene. Germline lookup yields CDR1 GTSNPN and CDR2 SVGIG (reference sequence). The CDR3 loop reads CAWTRDSIYEQYF. The CDR3, as DNA: TGTGCCTGGACCCGGGACAGTATCTACGAGCAGTACTTC.

The chain is built from TRBV3-1 (or the pseudogene TRBV3-2) and TRBJ2-1; the D is unclear. This CDR3 is built from 12 residues. V was pared by 11 bases and J by 6 bases, with 14 bases between. Germline assignment: CDR1 LGHDT and CDR2 YNNKEL (reference sequence). The CDR3 region is CAVSSRSNEQFF. The DNA of the CDR3 is TGTGCCGTGAGCTCTAGGTCCAATGAGCAGTTCTTC.

This clone has just one count. V is TRBV12-5 and J is TRBJ2-1, with 10 bases fitting TRBD2. This CDR3 contains 15 residues. Germline trimming cut 3 bases from V and 2 bases from J; bases unmatched to any gene: 1. Germline V gene lookup returns CDR1 LGHNT and CDR2 FRNRAP. The CDR3 protein is CASGLGLAAYNEQFF. The CDR3 bases are TGTGCTAGTGGTTTAGGACTAGCGGCCTACAATGAGCAGTTCTTC.

The gene calls are TRBV6-5 and TRBJ1-1; 8 bases are a match to TRBD1. The CDR3 is 15 residues long. The V and J ends lost 5 bases and 4 bases, in that order; junction bases with no gene match: 9. CDR1 is MNHEY and CDR2 is SVGAGI in the germline V gene. The CDR3, as DNA: TGTGCCAGCAGTCTCTTTGGACAGGGCGCCACTGAAGCTTTCTTT. It is translated as CASSLFGQGATEAFF.

This clone is a singleton in its sample. CDR3: CAWTDQGLAGSNEQFF. The CDR3 DNA reads as TGTGCCTGGACCGACCAGGGACTAGCGGGCTCCAATGAGCAGTTCTTC. The chain employs TRBV30 and TRBJ2-1; 12 bases map to TRBD2. The junction had 10 bases not matched to a gene; V was cut back by 4 bases and J by 6 bases. Per germline, CDR1 GTSNPN and CDR2 SVGIG (reference sequence). There are 16 residues in the CDR3.

In this sample, this clone turned up once. The V gene is TRBV7-2, the J gene TRBJ2-1, with 8 bases identical to TRBD1. The CDR3 totals 19 residues. Germline V lookup: CDR1 SGHTA, CDR2 FQGNSA. V dropped 4 bases and J dropped 0; count of bases not matched to a gene: 14. The CDR3 here is CASSSPRRQGTYSYNEQFF. CDR3 nucleotides: TGTGCCAGCAGCTCACCCAGGCGACAGGGGACTTACTCCTACAATGAGCAGTTCTTC.

This clone was recorded once. The rearrangement uses TRBV5-1 and TRBJ1-4; 10 bases fit TRBD1. The V segment lost 5 bases and the J segment 5 bases; nucleotides outside the gene matches: 0. The CDR3 contains 13 residues. Per the germline V gene, CDR1 is SGHRS and CDR2 is YFSETQ. CDR3 coding DNA: TGCGCCAGCAGGGACAGGGGGAATGAAAAACTGTTTTTT. Amino acid sequence: CASRDRGNEKLFF.

The chain combines TRBV28 with TRBJ1-5, with D possibly matching TRBD1 (6 bases). The germline CDR1 and CDR2 sequences are MDHEN and SYDVKM. With 5 bases removed from V and 9 bases from J, the gap between germline ends came to 14 bases. This CDR3 spans 13 amino acids. The chain's CDR3 is CASSRGQQGPQHF. As DNA, the CDR3 is TGTGCCAGCAGTAGGGGACAACAAGGGCCCCAGCATTTT.

V and J are TRBV19 and TRBJ1-1; tentatively, D is TRBD1 (5 bases). This CDR3 is 13 amino acids long. V lost 8 bases to trimming and J lost 3 bases, with 13 bases between them. Germline lookup yields CDR1 LNHDA and CDR2 SQIVND (reference sequence). The CDR3 spells CASYQQDHTEAFF. In DNA, the CDR3 is TGTGCCAGTTACCAACAGGACCACACTGAAGCTTTCTTT. Complete variable domain (other parts from reference TRBV19 and TRBJ1-1): DGGITQSPKYLFRKEGQNVTLSCEQNLNHDAMYWYRQDPGQGLRLIYYSQIVNDFQKGDIAEGYSVSREKKESFPLTVTSAQKNPTAFYLCASYQQDHTEAFFGQGTRLTVV.